The text below deals with one T cell receptor beta chain. Its antigen is not known. The sample belongs to a study of T cell responses to AZD1222 COVID-19 vaccine. General observations from the study: Dominant at 160-218 and 743-854, vaccine-associated CD4 TCRs also spanned spike. Recipients of two AZD1222 doses showed rising Spike-specific TCR breadth and depth.

CDR3 length: 12 amino acids. Deletions cut 6 bases from V and 3 bases from J, with 8 bases between. The germline gives CDR1 LNHDA, CDR2 SQIVND (reference sequence). Repertoires were generated with immunoSEQ multiplex PCR, while TCRdb's copy carries only in-frame clones and drops some. The sample has fewer than 200,000 clones; 88% are singletons. The genes are TRBV19 and TRBJ1-1; D gene unclear. This sequence was found in an adult who received the AZD1222 COVID-19 vaccine. Here the sequenced sample was peripheral blood, taken 28 days after the second AZD1222 dose. The CDR3 DNA follows: TGTGCCAGTAGCCAGCTGTACACTGAAGCTTTCTTT. Its protein is CASSQLYTEAFF.